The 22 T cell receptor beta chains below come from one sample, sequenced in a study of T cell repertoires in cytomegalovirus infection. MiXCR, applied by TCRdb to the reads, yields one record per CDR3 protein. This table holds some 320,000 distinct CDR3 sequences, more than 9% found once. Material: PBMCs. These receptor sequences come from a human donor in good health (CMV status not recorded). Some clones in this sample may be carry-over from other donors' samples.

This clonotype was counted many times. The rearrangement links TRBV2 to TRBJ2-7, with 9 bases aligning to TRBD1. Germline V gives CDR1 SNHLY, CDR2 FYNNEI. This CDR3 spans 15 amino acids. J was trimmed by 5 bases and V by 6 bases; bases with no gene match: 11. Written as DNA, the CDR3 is TGTGCCAGCAGCCAAGACCGGGACAGGGTGGACGAGCAGTACTTC. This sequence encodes CASSQDRDRVDEQYF.

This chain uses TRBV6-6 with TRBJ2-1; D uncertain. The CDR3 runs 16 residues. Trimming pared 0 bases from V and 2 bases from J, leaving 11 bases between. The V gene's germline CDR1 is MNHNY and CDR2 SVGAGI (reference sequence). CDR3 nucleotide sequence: TGTGCCAGCAGTTACTCCGGCAGCACCCCCTACAATGAGCAGTTCTTC. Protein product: CASSYSGSTPYNEQFF.

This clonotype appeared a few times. CDR3 sequence: CASRDQGKENGYEQYF. The CDR3 nucleotides read TGTGCCAGCAGGGACCAAGGAAAGGAAAATGGATACGAGCAGTACTTC. The chain links TRBV28 to TRBJ2-7; D not certain. The CDR3 runs 16 residues. In germline, CDR1 is MDHEN, CDR2 SYDVKM. Trimming stripped 6 bases from V and 4 bases from J, with 22 bases between.

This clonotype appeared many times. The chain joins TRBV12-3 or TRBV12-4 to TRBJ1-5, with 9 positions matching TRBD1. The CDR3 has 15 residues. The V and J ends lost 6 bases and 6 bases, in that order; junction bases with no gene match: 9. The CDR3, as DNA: TGTGCCAGCAGCCGGTACAGGGGGCTCCCTCAGCCCCAGCATTTT. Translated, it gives CASSRYRGLPQPQHF.

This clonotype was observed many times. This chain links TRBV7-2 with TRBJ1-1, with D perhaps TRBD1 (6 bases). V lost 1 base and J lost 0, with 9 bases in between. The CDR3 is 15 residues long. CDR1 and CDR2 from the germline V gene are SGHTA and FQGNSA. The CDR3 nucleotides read TGTGCCAGCAGCTTAGTAACAGGGTTGAACACTGAAGCTTTCTTT. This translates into CASSLVTGLNTEAFF.

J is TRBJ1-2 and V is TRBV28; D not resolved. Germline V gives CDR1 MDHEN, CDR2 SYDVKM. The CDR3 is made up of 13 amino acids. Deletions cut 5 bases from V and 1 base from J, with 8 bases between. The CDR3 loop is CASSTSINYGYTF. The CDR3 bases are TGTGCCAGCAGTACATCAATTAACTATGGCTACACCTTC.

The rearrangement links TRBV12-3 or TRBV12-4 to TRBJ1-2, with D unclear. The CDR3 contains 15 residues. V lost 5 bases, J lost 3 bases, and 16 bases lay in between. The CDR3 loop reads CASSLWGIVDYGYTF. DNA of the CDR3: TGTGCCAGCAGTCTGTGGGGAATAGTAGACTATGGCTACACCTTC.

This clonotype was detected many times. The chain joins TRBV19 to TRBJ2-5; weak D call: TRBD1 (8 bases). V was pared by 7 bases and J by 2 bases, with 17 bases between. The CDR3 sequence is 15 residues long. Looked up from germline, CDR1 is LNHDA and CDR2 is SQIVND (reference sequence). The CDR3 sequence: CASTRTGRGQETQYF. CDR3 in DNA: TGTGCCAGTACTCGGACAGGGAGGGGGCAAGAGACCCAGTACTTC.

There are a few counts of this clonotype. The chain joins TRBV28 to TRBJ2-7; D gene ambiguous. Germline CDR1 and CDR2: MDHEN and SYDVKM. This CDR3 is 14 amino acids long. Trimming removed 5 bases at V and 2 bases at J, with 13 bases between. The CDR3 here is CASSPWTAAYEQYF. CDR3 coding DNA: TGTGCCAGCAGTCCTTGGACGGCGGCCTACGAGCAGTACTTC.

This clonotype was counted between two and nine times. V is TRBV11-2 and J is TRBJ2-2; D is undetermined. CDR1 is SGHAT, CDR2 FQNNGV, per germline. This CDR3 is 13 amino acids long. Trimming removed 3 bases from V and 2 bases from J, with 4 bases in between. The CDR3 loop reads CASSFLNTGELFF. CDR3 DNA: TGTGCCAGCAGCTTCCTTAACACCGGGGAGCTGTTTTTT. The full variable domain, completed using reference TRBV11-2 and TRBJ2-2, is EAGVAQSPRYKIIEKRQSVAFWCNPISGHATLYWYQQILGQGPKLLIQFQNNGVVDDSQLPKDRFSAERLKGVDSTLKIQPAKLEDSAVYLCASSFLNTGELFFGEGSRLTVL.

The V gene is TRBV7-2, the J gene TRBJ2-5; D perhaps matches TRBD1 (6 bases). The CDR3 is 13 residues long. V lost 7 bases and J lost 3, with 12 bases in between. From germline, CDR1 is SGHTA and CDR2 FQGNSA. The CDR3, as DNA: TGTGCCAGCACCTCATACAGGGAAGAGACCCAGTACTTC. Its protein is CASTSYREETQYF.

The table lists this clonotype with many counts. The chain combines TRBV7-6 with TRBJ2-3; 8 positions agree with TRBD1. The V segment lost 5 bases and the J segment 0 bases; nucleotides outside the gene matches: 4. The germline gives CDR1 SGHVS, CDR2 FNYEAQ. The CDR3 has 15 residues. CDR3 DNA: TGTGCCAGCAGCCAGACAGGGGCCAGCACAGATACGCAGTATTTT. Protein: CASSQTGASTDTQYF.

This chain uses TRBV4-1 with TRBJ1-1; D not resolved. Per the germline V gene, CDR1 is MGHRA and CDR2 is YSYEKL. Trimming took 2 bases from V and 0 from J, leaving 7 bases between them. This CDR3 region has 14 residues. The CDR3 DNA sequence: TGCGCCAGCAGCCAACCGCGGATGAACACTGAAGCTTTCTTT. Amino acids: CASSQPRMNTEAFF.

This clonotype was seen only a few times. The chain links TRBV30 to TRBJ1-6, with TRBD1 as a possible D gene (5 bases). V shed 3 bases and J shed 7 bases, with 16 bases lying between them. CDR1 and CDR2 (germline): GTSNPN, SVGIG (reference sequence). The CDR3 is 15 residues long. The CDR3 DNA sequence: TGTGCCTGGAGGGTACCGGGACCCAGGAATTCACCCCTCCACTTT. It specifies CAWRVPGPRNSPLHF.

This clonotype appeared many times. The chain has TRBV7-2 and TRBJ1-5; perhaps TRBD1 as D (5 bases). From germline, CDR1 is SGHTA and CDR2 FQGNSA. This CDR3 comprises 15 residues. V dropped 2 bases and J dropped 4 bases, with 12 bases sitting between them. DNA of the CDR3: TGTGCCAGCAGCTTAAAAGCGGGGGGAAATCAGCCCCAGCATTTT. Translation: CASSLKAGGNQPQHF.

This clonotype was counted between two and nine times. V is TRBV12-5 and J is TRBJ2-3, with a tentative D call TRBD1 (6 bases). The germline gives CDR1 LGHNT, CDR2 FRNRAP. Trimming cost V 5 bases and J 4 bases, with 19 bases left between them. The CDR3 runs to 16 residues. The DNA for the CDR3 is TGTGCTAGTGGTCGGAAACAGGGTGATACCCCAGATACGCAGTATTTT. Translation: CASGRKQGDTPDTQYF.

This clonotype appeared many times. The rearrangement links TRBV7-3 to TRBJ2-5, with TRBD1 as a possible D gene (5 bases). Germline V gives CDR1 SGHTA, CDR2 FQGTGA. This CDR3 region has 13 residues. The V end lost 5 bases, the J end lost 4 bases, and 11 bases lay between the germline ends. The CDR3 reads CASSPDRRETQYF. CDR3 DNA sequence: TGTGCCAGCAGCCCTGACAGAAGAGAGACCCAGTACTTC.

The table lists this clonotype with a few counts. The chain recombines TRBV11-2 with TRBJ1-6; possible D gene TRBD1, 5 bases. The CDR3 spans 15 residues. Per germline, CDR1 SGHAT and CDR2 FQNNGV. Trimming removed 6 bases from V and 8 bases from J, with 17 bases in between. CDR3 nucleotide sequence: TGTGCCAGCAGTTTAAGGGCCCGGGGGTATTCACCCCTCCACTTT. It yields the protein CASSLRARGYSPLHF.

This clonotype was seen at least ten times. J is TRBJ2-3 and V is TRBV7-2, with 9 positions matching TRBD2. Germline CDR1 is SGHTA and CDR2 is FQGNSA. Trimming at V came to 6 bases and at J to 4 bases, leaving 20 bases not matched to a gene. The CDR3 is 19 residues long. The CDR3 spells CASSRGRGVAGVDSDTQYF. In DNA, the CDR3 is TGTGCCAGCAGTCGGGGGCGAGGGGTAGCGGGAGTAGACTCAGATACGCAGTATTTT.

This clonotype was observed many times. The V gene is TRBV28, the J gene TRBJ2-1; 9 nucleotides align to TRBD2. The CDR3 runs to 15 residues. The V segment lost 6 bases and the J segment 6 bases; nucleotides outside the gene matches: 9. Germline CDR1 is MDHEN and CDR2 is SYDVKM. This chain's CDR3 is CASSPGGGGRNEQFF. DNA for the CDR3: TGTGCCAGCAGCCCGGGCGGGGGGGGGCGCAATGAGCAGTTCTTC.

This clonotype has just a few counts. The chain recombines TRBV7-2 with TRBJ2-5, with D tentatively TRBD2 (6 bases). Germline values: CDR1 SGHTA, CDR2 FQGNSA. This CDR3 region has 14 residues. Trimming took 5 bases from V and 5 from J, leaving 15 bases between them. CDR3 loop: CASSVQTGEETQYF. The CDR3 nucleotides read TGTGCCAGCAGCGTCCAGACGGGGGAGGAGACCCAGTACTTC. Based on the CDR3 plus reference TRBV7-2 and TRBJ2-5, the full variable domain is GAGVSQSPSNKVTEKGKDVELRCDPISGHTALYWYRQSLGQGLEFLIYFQGNSAPDKSGLPSDRFSAERTGGSVSTLTIQRTQQEDSAVYLCASSVQTGEETQYFGPGTRLLVL.

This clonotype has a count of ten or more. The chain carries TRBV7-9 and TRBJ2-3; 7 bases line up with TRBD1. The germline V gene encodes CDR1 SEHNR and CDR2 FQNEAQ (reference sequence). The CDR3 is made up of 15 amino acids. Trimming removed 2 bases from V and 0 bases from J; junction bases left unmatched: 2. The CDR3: CASSLKGQSTDTQYF. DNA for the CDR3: TGTGCCAGCAGCTTAAAGGGACAGAGCACAGATACGCAGTATTTT.